This TCR beta chain was observed in a study of T-cell reconstitution after alpha-beta-depleted transplantation in children (TCRdb year 2016). Looking at the study overall: Using TCR repertoire profiling, the study quantitatively followed how T-cell immune reconstitution unfolded in children after TCRalphabeta/CD19-depleted allogeneic hematopoietic cell transplantation.

To prepare the library, PCR was applied. The instrument given in TCRdb is Illumina HiSeq 2500. TCR libraries were prepared with molecular barcoding, using unique molecular identifiers to normalize TCRbeta repertoire quantification. TCRdb reprocessed the public reads (quality trimming at Q25 with fastp, clone calling with MiXCR) and kept in-frame beta chains. Rows are unified per CDR3 protein, each entry keeping the most common DNA and genes. The sample includes some 300,000 distinct CDR3 sequences, with over 9% observed a single time. Clones ranked in the top ten supply 2% to 3% of the sample. Here V drops 5 bases and J drops 2 bases, and the junction holds 4 bases not matched to any gene. The CDR3 contains 16 residues, cysteine and phenylalanine counted. Only the CDR3 portion is preserved as DNA: 48 bases, with reading frame beginning at the first base. This clonotype was seen a few times. No antigen is known for it. Base-call qualities are not available, and no considerably larger clone is one nucleotide away.

This receptor was obtained from a human donor who donated a stem cell graft to a child with acute lymphoblastic leukemia. The sequencing used PBMCs from the stem cell graft donor, collected from the stem cell graft. Recombination connected TRBV12-3 or TRBV12-4 to TRBJ2-3; 13 central nucleotides agree with TRBD2. The CDR3 sequence is CASSGLAGDTTDTQYF. The DNA sequence follows: TGTGCCAGCAGTGGACTAGCGGGAGATACCACAGATACGCAGTATTTT.